The clone carrying this T cell receptor beta chain was observed a few times. The sample belongs to a study of T cell repertoires in cytomegalovirus infection. Germline CDR1 SEHNR, CDR2 FQNEAQ (reference sequence). The CDR3 sequence is 15 residues long. With 5 bases clipped from V and 4 bases from J, the junction kept 11 bases outside the gene matches. TCRdb used MiXCR to reprocess the reads, holding one entry per CDR3 protein. The repertoire holds about 150,000 distinct CDR3 sequences, with about 20% as singletons. This clonotype originated in a human donor in good health (CMV status not recorded). Some clones in this sample may be carry-over from other donors' samples. The rearrangement joins TRBV7-9 to TRBJ2-7, with TRBD1 matching 7 bases. The material sequenced was PBMCs. The CDR3 DNA is TGTGCCAGCAGCCCTATTCGGACAGGTTCGTACGAGCAGTACTTC. As protein: CASSPIRTGSYEQYF.